These 12 T cell receptor beta chains came from one sample sequenced in a study of chemoradiotherapy in HPV16-positive cancers. Clones were read by immunoSEQ multiplex PCR, and TCRdb kept only the in-frame ones, dropping some. The sample has 65,000 to 80,000 clones; about nine tenths are singletons. The sample here was blood, taken from a patient who underwent chemoradiotherapy. The source is a human donor with HPV-associated anogenital cancer.

The chain has TRBV11-1 and TRBJ2-3; D gene uncertain. Per germline, CDR1 SGHAT and CDR2 FQDESV (reference sequence). The CDR3 sequence is 13 residues long. V was shortened by 5 bases and J by 1 base, with 7 bases between the two germline ends. The CDR3 DNA sequence: TGTGCCAGCAGCCGCCTTCGCACAGATACGCAGTATTTT. Translated, it gives CASSRLRTDTQYF.

CDR3 in DNA: TGCGCCAGCAGCTTGGTGCGGGGCTCTGCCTACAATGAGCAGTTCTTC. Protein product: CASSLVRGSAYNEQFF. This chain joins TRBV5-1 and TRBJ2-1; the D gene is possibly TRBD2 (6 bases). CDR3 length: 16 amino acids. Trimming shortened V by 0 bases and J by 2 bases, and 12 bases separated the two germline ends. In germline, CDR1 is SGHRS, CDR2 YFSETQ.

The chain joins TRBV6-5 to TRBJ1-2; TRBD1 matches 8 bases. CDR1 MNHEY and CDR2 SVGAGI come from the germline V gene. This CDR3 comprises 13 residues. After removal of 5 bases from V and 8 bases from J, the junction contained 7 bases not matched to a gene. The CDR3 here is CASSRGAGGGYTF. The CDR3 nucleotides read TGTGCCAGCAGTAGAGGGGCAGGGGGCGGCTACACCTTC.

The V call is TRBV28, the J call TRBJ2-3, with D perhaps matching TRBD2 (6 bases). Trimming stripped 6 bases from V and 2 bases from J, with 12 bases between. The CDR3 is made up of 14 amino acids. Germline V gene lookup returns CDR1 MDHEN and CDR2 SYDVKM. The CDR3 DNA reads as TGTGCCAGCAGCCCGGAGGGTTCCACAGATACGCAGTATTTT. This sequence encodes CASSPEGSTDTQYF. The complete variable domain, with remaining parts taken from reference TRBV28 and TRBJ2-3, reads DVKVTQSSRYLVKRTGEKVFLECVQDMDHENMFWYRQDPGLGLRLIYFSYDVKMKEKGDIPEGYSVSREKKERFSLILESASTNQTSMYLCASSPEGSTDTQYFGPGTRLTVL.

The J gene is TRBJ1-1, the V gene TRBV5-4; tentative D call: TRBD1 (6 bases). This CDR3 comprises 14 residues. V was pared by 0 bases and J by 4 bases, with 10 bases between. CDR1 SGHNT and CDR2 YYREEE come from the germline V gene (reference sequence). CDR3 protein: CASSLDRAFTEAFF. The CDR3 bases are TGTGCCAGCAGCTTGGACAGGGCGTTCACTGAAGCTTTCTTT.

This chain uses TRBV18 with TRBJ1-1; no definite D call. Germline V gene sequence: CDR1 KGHSH, CDR2 LQKENI. Trimming cost V 3 bases and J 5 bases, with 16 bases left between them. The CDR3 spans 15 residues. The CDR3 DNA reads TGTGCCAGCTCACCTGATTCCCTAAGAGTTACTGAAGCTTTCTTT. Translated: CASSPDSLRVTEAFF.

The chain links TRBV10-3 to TRBJ2-7, with 8 nucleotides matching TRBD2. The CDR3 sequence is 13 residues long. CDR1 and CDR2 from the germline V gene are ENHRY and SYGVKD. Trimming at V came to 6 bases and at J to 4 bases, leaving 5 bases not matched to a gene. This CDR3 is CAISDTSGYEQYF. The DNA of the CDR3 is TGTGCCATCAGCGATACTAGCGGATACGAGCAGTACTTC.

In the case of this clone: Germline is not matched at one junction end, which may reflect a read error. The rearrangement joins TRBV18 to TRBJ2-5, with D maybe TRBD1 (5 bases). Per the germline V gene, CDR1 is KGHSH and CDR2 is LQKENI. The CDR3 covers 14 residues. For the CDR3, the DNA is TGTGCCAGCTCCCCACGTCAGGGAATGGAGACCCAGTACTTC. Translated, it gives CASSPRQGMETQYF.

The chain couples TRBV10-2 to TRBJ1-1; a possible D gene is TRBD1 (5 bases). Between the trimmed V and J ends, which lost 6 bases and 5 bases, there was a span of 10 bases. Germline CDR1 is WSHSY and CDR2 is SAAADI. The CDR3 spans 12 residues. The CDR3 coding sequence is TGCGCCAGCAGGACCGGGGGAACTGAAGCTTTCTTT. Its translation is CASRTGGTEAFF.

The rearrangement links TRBV15 to TRBJ2-5; 10 bases are a match to TRBD2. The CDR3 consists of 15 residues. CDR1 LNHNV and CDR2 YYDKDF come from the germline V gene (reference sequence). The trim removed 1 base at V and 4 bases at J, leaving 3 bases unmatched. CDR3 in amino acids: CATSRVLAGAETQYF. As DNA, the CDR3 is TGTGCCACCAGCAGAGTCCTAGCGGGAGCAGAGACCCAGTACTTC. Variable domain in full (rest from reference TRBV15 and TRBJ2-5): DAMVIQNPRYQVTQFGKPVTLSCSQTLNHNVMYWYQQKSSQAPKLLFHYYDKDFNNEADTPDNFQSRRPNTSFCFLDIRSPGLGDTAMYLCATSRVLAGAETQYFGPGTRLLVL.

This clone was picked up a small number of times. The chain is built from TRBV27 and TRBJ1-4; tentative D call: TRBD1 (6 bases). The CDR3 runs 14 residues. CDR1 and CDR2 from the germline V gene are MNHEY and SMNVEV (reference sequence). Trimming shortened V by 8 bases and J by 4 bases, and 14 bases separated the two germline ends. The CDR3 spells CASRKTGINEKLFF. In DNA, the CDR3 is TGTGCCAGCCGTAAGACAGGAATTAATGAAAAACTGTTTTTT. The full variable domain, its missing parts supplied by reference TRBV27 and TRBJ1-4, is EAQVTQNPRYLITVTGKKLTVTCSQNMNHEYMSWYRQDPGLGLRQIYYSMNVEVTDKGDVPEGYKVSRKEKRNFPLILESPSPNQTSLYFCASRKTGINEKLFFGSGTQLSVL.

The chain uses TRBV19 and TRBJ1-1; 9 bases match TRBD1. Germline V gene sequence: CDR1 LNHDA, CDR2 SQIVND (reference sequence). The V gene end was trimmed by 2 bases and the J gene end by 4 bases; junction bases not matched to a gene: 5. The CDR3 is 15 amino acids. CDR3 DNA: TGTGCCAGTAGTATACTAACAGGGGGCCTCACTGAAGCTTTCTTT. Residues: CASSILTGGLTEAFF.